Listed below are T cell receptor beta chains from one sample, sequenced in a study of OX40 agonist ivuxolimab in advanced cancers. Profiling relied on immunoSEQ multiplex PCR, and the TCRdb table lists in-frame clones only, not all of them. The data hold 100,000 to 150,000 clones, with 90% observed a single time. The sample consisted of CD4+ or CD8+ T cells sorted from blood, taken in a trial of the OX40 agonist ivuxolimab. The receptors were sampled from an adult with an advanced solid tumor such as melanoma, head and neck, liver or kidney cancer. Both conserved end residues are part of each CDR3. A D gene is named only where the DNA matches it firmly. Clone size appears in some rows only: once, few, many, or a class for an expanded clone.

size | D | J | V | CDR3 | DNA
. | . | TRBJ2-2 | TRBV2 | CASSPSGVTGELFF | TGTGCCAGCAGCCCATCAGGGGTGACCGGGGAGCTGTTTTTT
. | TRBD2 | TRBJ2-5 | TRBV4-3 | CASSQLAGRKETQYF | TGCGCCAGCAGCCAACTAGCGGGACGGAAAGAGACCCAGTACTTC
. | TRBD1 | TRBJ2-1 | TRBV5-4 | CASSLGMTGWYNEQFF | TGTGCCAGCAGCCTGGGAATGACAGGGTGGTACAATGAGCAGTTCTTC
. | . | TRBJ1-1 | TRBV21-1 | CASSNGTGDPLPMNTEAFF | TGTGCCAGCAGCAACGGGACAGGGGATCCATTGCCCATGAACACTGAAGCTTTCTTT
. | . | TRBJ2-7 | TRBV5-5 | CASSLSGSSYEQYF | TGTGCCAGCAGCTTGTCGGGGAGTAGCTACGAGCAGTACTTC
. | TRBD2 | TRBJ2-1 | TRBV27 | CASSLPTSGINEQFF | TGTGCCAGCAGTTTACCGACTAGCGGGATCAATGAGCAGTTCTTC
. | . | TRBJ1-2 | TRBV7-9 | CASSLEAYYGYTF | TGTGCCAGCAGCTTAGAGGCCTACTATGGCTACACCTTC
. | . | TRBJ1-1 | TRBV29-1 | CSVERGGNTEAFF | TGCAGCGTTGAGAGAGGCGGGAACACTGAAGCTTTCTTT
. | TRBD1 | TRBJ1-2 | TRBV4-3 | CASSHQLTTGNYGYTF | TGCGCCAGCAGCCACCAACTCACGACAGGGAACTATGGCTACACCTTC
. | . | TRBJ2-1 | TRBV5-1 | CASSTSGYNEQFF | TGCGCCAGCAGCACCTCAGGGTACAATGAGCAGTTCTTC
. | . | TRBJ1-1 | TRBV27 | CASSSLQGYTEAFF | TGTGCCAGCAGTTCCCTACAGGGATACACTGAAGCTTTCTTT
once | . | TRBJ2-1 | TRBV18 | CASSPGSNLDNEQFF | TGTGCCAGCTCACCAGGTAGCAACTTGGACAATGAGCAGTTCTTC
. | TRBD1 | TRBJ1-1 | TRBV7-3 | CASRLNPGGDATEAFF | TGTGCCAGCAGACTTAACCCAGGGGGCGATGCCACTGAAGCTTTCTTT
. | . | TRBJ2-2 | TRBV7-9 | CASSPRTGLRRTGELFF | TGTGCCAGCAGCCCAAGAACAGGGCTGCGACGGACCGGGGAGCTGTTTTTT
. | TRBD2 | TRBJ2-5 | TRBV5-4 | CASSRGGTSLPQTQYF | TGTGCCAGCAGCCGAGGCGGGACTAGCCTCCCACAGACCCAGTACTTC
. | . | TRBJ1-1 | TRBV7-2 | CASSLARADLNTEAFF | TGTGCCAGCAGCTTAGCGAGGGCAGATCTGAACACTGAAGCTTTCTTT
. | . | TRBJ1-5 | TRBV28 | CASSTLGMGNQPQHF | TGTGCCAGCAGTACCCTGGGAATGGGCAATCAGCCCCAGCATTTT
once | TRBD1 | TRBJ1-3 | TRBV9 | CASSQGGFGNTIYF | TGTGCCAGCAGCCAGGGGGGCTTCGGAAACACCATATATTTT
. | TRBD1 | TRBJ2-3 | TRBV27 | CASGVQGAWGTDTQYF | TGTGCCAGCGGAGTACAGGGGGCTTGGGGCACAGATACGCAGTATTTT
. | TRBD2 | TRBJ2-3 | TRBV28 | CASGGLAVTGDTQYF | TGTGCCAGCGGTGGACTAGCGGTGACTGGGGATACGCAGTATTTT
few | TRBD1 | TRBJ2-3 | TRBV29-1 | CSVGGQGWTDTQYF | TGCAGCGTTGGGGGACAGGGATGGACAGATACGCAGTATTTT
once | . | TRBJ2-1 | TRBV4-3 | CASSQEGLYNEQFF | TGCGCCAGCAGCCAAGAAGGCCTTTACAATGAGCAGTTCTTC
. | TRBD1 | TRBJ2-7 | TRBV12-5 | CASGPGTGFSYEQYF | TGTGCTAGTGGTCCCGGGACAGGGTTCTCCTACGAGCAGTACTTC
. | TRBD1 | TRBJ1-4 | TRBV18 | CASSQSEGASEKLFF | TGTGCCAGCTCCCAAAGTGAGGGGGCCTCTGAAAAACTGTTTTTT
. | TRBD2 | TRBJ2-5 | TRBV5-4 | CASSLASGAQETQYF | TGTGCCAGCAGCTTGGCTAGCGGGGCCCAAGAGACCCAGTACTTC
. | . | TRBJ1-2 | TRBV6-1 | CASSEGAVEGYGYTF | TGTGCCAGCAGTGAAGGGGCCGTCGAGGGCTATGGCTACACCTTC
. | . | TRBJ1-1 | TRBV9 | CASSVVGSRRNTEAFF | TGTGCCAGCAGCGTAGTGGGCAGCCGACGGAACACTGAAGCTTTCTTT
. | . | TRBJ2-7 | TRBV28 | CASSFDPDLSYEQYF | TGTGCCAGCTCCTTCGATCCAGACCTTAGTTACGAGCAGTACTTC
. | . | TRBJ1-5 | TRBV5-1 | CASSLEGSTNQPQHF | TGCGCCAGCAGCTTGGAGGGAAGTACAAATCAGCCCCAGCATTTT
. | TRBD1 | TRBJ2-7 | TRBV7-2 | CASTRGLSYEQYF | TGTGCCAGCACCAGGGGGCTTTCCTACGAGCAGTACTTC
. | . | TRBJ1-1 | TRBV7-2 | CASSLAGRGEAFF | TGTGCCAGCAGCTTAGCGGGCAGGGGTGAGGCTTTCTTT
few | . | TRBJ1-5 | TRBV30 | CAWRSGVSGNQPQHF | TGTGCCTGGAGGTCAGGGGTGTCGGGCAATCAGCCCCAGCATTTT
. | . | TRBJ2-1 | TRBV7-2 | CASSLGAQVDEQFF | TGTGCCAGCAGCTTAGGAGCACAGGTGGATGAGCAGTTCTTC
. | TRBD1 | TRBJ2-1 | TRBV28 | CASSLGGTGQYNEQFF | TGTGCCAGCAGTTTAGGGGGGACAGGGCAGTACAATGAGCAGTTCTTC
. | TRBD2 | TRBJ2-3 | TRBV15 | CATSRTRGSYTDTQYF | TGTGCCACCAGCAGAACTCGCGGGAGTTACACAGATACGCAGTATTTT